This entry lists 25 T cell receptor beta chains sequenced from one sample in a study of blood T cell repertoires in COVID-19. Using immunoSEQ multiplex PCR, the repertoire was profiled, and TCRdb retains in-frame clones only, with some absent. This sample has about 190,000 clones, with approximately 79% found just once. Source material: peripheral blood. All receptors come from a woman aged 45 to 65 with acute or convalescent COVID-19.

The chain carries TRBV25-1 and TRBJ1-1; D is unclear. The germline V gene has CDR1 MGHDK and CDR2 SYGVNS. V was pared by 3 bases and J by 4 bases, with 9 bases between. CDR3 length: 13 amino acids. This CDR3 is CASSDSPSTEAFF. The CDR3 DNA is TGTGCCAGCAGTGATTCCCCCAGCACTGAAGCTTTCTTT. The full variable domain, with the rest looked up from reference TRBV25-1 and TRBJ1-1, is EADIYQTPRYLVIGTGKKITLECSQTMGHDKMYWYQQDPGMELHLIHYSYGVNSTEKGDLSSESTVSRIRTEHFPLTLESARPSHTSQYLCASSDSPSTEAFFGQGTRLTVV.

With respect to this clone: This same CDR3 is encoded by further DNA sequences in the sample. The rearrangement uses TRBV29-1 and TRBJ1-1; D is unresolved. V dropped 4 bases and J dropped 1 base, with 7 bases sitting between them. From germline, CDR1 is SQVTM and CDR2 ANQGSEA. The CDR3 has 12 residues. CDR3 in DNA: TGCAGCGTTGCAGGAGGGAACACTGAAGCTTTCTTT. Encoded protein: CSVAGGNTEAFF. Full variable domain (missing parts from reference TRBV29-1 and TRBJ1-1): SAVISQKPSRDICQRGTSLTIQCQVDSQVTMMFWYRQQPGQSLTLIATANQGSEATYESGFVIDKFPISRPNLTFSTLTVSNMSPEDSSIYLCSVAGGNTEAFFGQGTRLTVV.

The V and J genes are TRBV30 and TRBJ1-6, with D maybe TRBD1 (6 bases). Between the trimmed V and J ends, which lost 3 bases and 7 bases, there was a span of 13 bases. Germline V lookup: CDR1 GTSNPN, CDR2 SVGIG (reference sequence). The CDR3 extends over 14 amino acids. The chain's CDR3 is CAWSLPGVNSPLHF. In DNA form, the CDR3 reads TGTGCCTGGAGCTTGCCAGGGGTAAATTCACCCCTCCACTTT.

V gene TRBV24-1 combines with J gene TRBJ2-5; 7 positions match TRBD2. CDR1 is KGHDR and CDR2 is SFDVKD in the germline V gene. V was clipped by 6 bases and J by 4 bases; unmatched bases: 10. This CDR3 contains 15 residues. The CDR3 nucleotides read TGTGCCACCAGTTATAATAGCGGGCGGCTAGAGACCCAGTACTTC. Protein: CATSYNSGRLETQYF.

The rearrangement links TRBV14 to TRBJ1-2, with D uncertain. V was shortened by 1 base and J by 5 bases, with 14 bases between the two germline ends. The CDR3 length is 15 residues. Germline-derived CDR1 and CDR2 are SGHDN and FVKESK. The CDR3 nucleotides are TGTGCCAGCAGCCAAGCAAGCATTTCCACGTATGGCTACACCTTC. It is translated as CASSQASISTYGYTF.

V and J are TRBV5-1 and TRBJ2-7; 7 positions agree with TRBD1. From germline, CDR1 is SGHRS and CDR2 YFSETQ. V was pared by 4 bases and J by 2 bases, with 3 bases of the junction left unmatched. The CDR3 consists of 13 residues. DNA of the CDR3: TGCGCCAGCAGCGAACAGGGGACCTACGAGCAGTACTTC. This encodes CASSEQGTYEQYF. Full variable domain (remainder filled in from reference TRBV5-1 and TRBJ2-7): KAGVTQTPRYLIKTRGQQVTLSCSPISGHRSVSWYQQTPGQGLQFLFEYFSETQRNKGNFPGRFSGRQFSNSRSEMNVSTLELGDSALYLCASSEQGTYEQYFGPGTRLTVT.

The V gene is TRBV19, the J gene TRBJ1-2; D gene uncertain. This CDR3 contains 12 residues. Germline V gene sequence: CDR1 LNHDA, CDR2 SQIVND (reference sequence). Trimming removed 5 bases at V and 6 bases at J, with 10 bases between. The CDR3 loop reads CASSLETDGYTF. CDR3 nucleotide sequence: TGTGCCAGTAGTTTGGAGACGGATGGCTACACCTTC.

The chain recombines TRBV7-6 with TRBJ2-7; D might be TRBD1 (7 bases). V lost 5 bases and J 4 bases, leaving 15 bases between the germline ends. The CDR3 has 14 residues. CDR1 is SGHVS, CDR2 FNYEAQ, per germline. The CDR3 nucleotides are TGTGCCAGCAGCGGAGGGGGACAGCCATACGAGCAGTACTTC. Residues: CASSGGGQPYEQYF. The full variable domain, its missing parts supplied by reference TRBV7-6 and TRBJ2-7, is GAGVSQSPRYKVTKRGQDVALRCDPISGHVSLYWYRQALGQGPEFLTYFNYEAQQDKSGLPNDRFSAERPEGSISTLTIQRTEQRDSAMYRCASSGGGQPYEQYFGPGTRLTVT.

The chain carries TRBV27 and TRBJ1-4; 7 bases agree with TRBD1. The CDR3 has 15 residues. The germline CDR1 and CDR2 sequences are MNHEY and SMNVEV (reference sequence). V was pared by 6 bases and J by 7 bases, with 11 bases of the junction left unmatched. CDR3 region: CASRTSGTVSEKLFF. CDR3 DNA: TGTGCCAGCAGGACTTCCGGGACAGTCTCTGAAAAACTGTTTTTT. The full variable domain, in which reference TRBV27 and TRBJ1-4 provide the parts outside the CDR3, is EAQVTQNPRYLITVTGKKLTVTCSQNMNHEYMSWYRQDPGLGLRQIYYSMNVEVTDKGDVPEGYKVSRKEKRNFPLILESPSPNQTSLYFCASRTSGTVSEKLFFGSGTQLSVL.

CDR3 sequence reads: CASTFLAGGPSNEQFF. DNA for the CDR3: TGTGCCAGTACTTTTCTAGCGGGAGGGCCGAGCAATGAGCAGTTCTTC. This chain links TRBV19 with TRBJ2-1; 12 bases are a match to TRBD2. This CDR3 comprises 16 residues. Germline V CDR1 and CDR2: LNHDA, SQIVND (reference sequence). The ends lost 7 bases at V and 6 bases at J; junction bases unmatched: 10.

The genes are TRBV25-1 and TRBJ2-2, with 8 nucleotides matching TRBD2. The V gene's germline CDR1 is MGHDK and CDR2 SYGVNS. This CDR3 is built from 16 residues. Trimming removed 2 bases from V and 8 bases from J; junction bases left unmatched: 10. The CDR3: CASSEDGRAFIGELFF. In nucleotides, the CDR3 is TGTGCCAGCAGTGAAGACGGGAGGGCCTTTATTGGGGAGCTGTTTTTT.

This clone was counted only a few times. The identical CDR3 is also encoded by other nucleotide sequences in the sample. The CDR3 DNA sequence: TGTGCCAGCAGCTTAGAACTCCGCTACGAGCAGTACTTC. The encoded protein is CASSLELRYEQYF. This chain joins TRBV7-9 and TRBJ2-7; D gene uncertain. From germline, CDR1 is SEHNR and CDR2 FQNEAQ (reference sequence). The CDR3 extends over 13 amino acids. Trimming shortened V by 1 base and J by 3 bases, and 7 bases separated the two germline ends.

The V and J genes are TRBV6-2 or TRBV6-3 and TRBJ1-2, with D unclear. From germline, CDR1 is MNHEY and CDR2 SVGEGT. The CDR3 totals 15 residues. With 2 bases removed from V and 8 bases from J, the gap between germline ends came to 18 bases. CDR3: CASSYSSGSTRGYTF. In DNA form, the CDR3 reads TGTGCCAGCAGTTACAGCTCAGGCTCTACCAGGGGCTACACCTTC.

This clone has only one observation. The chain joins TRBV10-1 to TRBJ2-1, with D perhaps matching TRBD2 (5 bases). The length of the CDR3 is 13 residues. The germline CDR1 and CDR2 sequences are WNHNN and SYGVQD (reference sequence). Trimming stripped 6 bases from V and 9 bases from J, with 15 bases between. For the CDR3, the DNA is TGCGCCAGCAGGCTCAGACCGGCGGGTGAGCAGTTCTTC. Protein: CASRLRPAGEQFF.

The chain joins TRBV28 to TRBJ1-4, with D maybe TRBD1 (6 bases). Germline loops: CDR1 MDHEN, CDR2 SYDVKM. The CDR3 extends over 15 amino acids. Trimming removed 7 bases at V and 5 bases at J, with 17 bases between. CDR3 sequence reads: CASKAGVSSNEKLFF. For the CDR3, the DNA is TGTGCCAGCAAGGCAGGGGTCTCTTCAAATGAAAAACTGTTTTTT. Full variable domain (missing parts from reference TRBV28 and TRBJ1-4): DVKVTQSSRYLVKRTGEKVFLECVQDMDHENMFWYRQDPGLGLRLIYFSYDVKMKEKGDIPEGYSVSREKKERFSLILESASTNQTSMYLCASKAGVSSNEKLFFGSGTQLSVL.

CDR3 DNA sequence: TGTGCCATCAGGCCCGGGACAGGGGGAAACACTGAAGCTTTCTTT. This codes for CAIRPGTGGNTEAFF. The chain recombines TRBV10-3 with TRBJ1-1; 11 bases are shared with TRBD1. V trimming: 6 bases; J trimming: 2 bases; junction bases outside the gene matches: 5. Germline CDR1 reads ENHRY; CDR2 reads SYGVKD. This CDR3 has 15 residues.

This clone was seen a few times. In DNA form, the CDR3 reads TGTGCCTGGAGTGTTAGCGGGAGGTTTGAAAATACGCAGTATTTT. It encodes CAWSVSGRFENTQYF. V usage is TRBV30 and J usage is TRBJ2-3, with 10 nucleotides matching TRBD2. The CDR3 runs 15 residues. The ends lost 0 bases at V and 7 bases at J; junction bases unmatched: 7. Germline assignment: CDR1 GTSNPN and CDR2 SVGIG (reference sequence).

This chain connects TRBV11-2 to TRBJ1-6; perhaps TRBD1 as D (5 bases). The CDR3 is made up of 17 amino acids. From germline, CDR1 is SGHAT and CDR2 FQNNGV. Trimming removed 3 bases at V and 7 bases at J, with 19 bases between. The CDR3 protein is CASSFSYRSLSNSPLHF. The CDR3 region has the DNA TGTGCCAGCAGCTTTAGTTACAGGAGCCTCTCAAATTCACCCCTCCACTTT.

The chain employs TRBV5-1 and TRBJ2-2, with 8 positions matching TRBD2. Germline CDR1 is SGHRS and CDR2 is YFSETQ. J lost 2 bases, V lost 4 bases, and 7 bases had no gene match. CDR3 length: 16 amino acids. The CDR3 region is CASSAQGLVNTGELFF. As DNA, the CDR3 is TGCGCCAGCAGCGCACAGGGACTAGTTAACACCGGGGAGCTGTTTTTT.

The chain recombines TRBV30 with TRBJ1-1; tentative D call: TRBD1 (5 bases). Germline V lookup: CDR1 GTSNPN, CDR2 SVGIG (reference sequence). The CDR3 totals 13 residues. Trimming left V 0 bases short and J 1 base short, with 6 bases between. CDR3 sequence (DNA): TGTGCCTGGAGTGTGGGGGGGAACACTGAAGCTTTCTTT. Protein: CAWSVGGNTEAFF.

J is TRBJ1-1 and V is TRBV6-2 or TRBV6-3; 10 bases fit TRBD1. Germline CDR1 and CDR2: MNHEY and SVGEGT. V lost 5 bases, J lost 3 bases, and 12 bases stayed unmatched. The CDR3 has 17 residues. For the CDR3, the DNA is TGTGCCAGCAGTCGCGACCGGGACAGGGGATCCCACACTGAAGCTTTCTTT. This codes for CASSRDRDRGSHTEAFF.

The chain links TRBV25-1 to TRBJ2-7; 10 positions agree with TRBD2. Trimming removed 4 bases from V and 2 bases from J; junction bases left unmatched: 2. CDR3 size: 14 residues. The germline gives CDR1 MGHDK, CDR2 SYGVNS. CDR3 in amino acids: CASSGTSGAYEQYF. In nucleotides, the CDR3 is TGTGCCAGCAGTGGGACTAGCGGAGCCTACGAGCAGTACTTC.

CDR3 bases: TGTGCCTGGAGTATAGACAGGAAAAAACTGTTTTTT. Amino acids: CAWSIDRKKLFF. V usage is TRBV30 and J usage is TRBJ1-4; tentatively, D is TRBD1 (6 bases). CDR1 GTSNPN and CDR2 SVGIG come from the germline V gene (reference sequence). There are 12 residues in the CDR3. V lost 2 bases and J lost 9, with 10 bases in between.

This clone occurred a few times. The chain combines TRBV5-1 with TRBJ2-2; a weak D match, TRBD1 (6 bases). The length of the CDR3 is 13 residues. From germline, CDR1 is SGHRS and CDR2 YFSETQ. Trimming pared 4 bases from V and 5 bases from J, leaving 9 bases between. CDR3 sequence: CASSRQGTGELFF. CDR3 coding DNA: TGCGCCAGCAGCCGCCAGGGGACCGGGGAGCTGTTTTTT.

The chain combines TRBV6-6 with TRBJ1-1, with TRBD1 as a possible D gene (5 bases). CDR1 is MNHNY and CDR2 is SVGAGI in the germline V gene (reference sequence). With 8 bases removed from V and 2 bases from J, the gap between germline ends came to 15 bases. The CDR3 totals 14 residues. CDR3 amino acids: CASALTVTNTEAFF. Here the CDR3 DNA reads TGTGCCAGCGCATTGACAGTTACAAACACTGAAGCTTTCTTT.